The clone carrying this T cell receptor beta chain was counted a few times. The antigen is not known. The sample comes from a study of T cell repertoires in cytomegalovirus infection. About the research overall: CMV infection and matching HLA type were both indicated by public TCR beta signatures.

TCRdb reprocessed the reads with MiXCR, giving one entry per CDR3 protein. The repertoire holds about 150,000 distinct CDR3 sequences, with 23% as singletons. Trimming removed 1 base at V and 2 bases at J, with 6 bases between. This CDR3 region has 13 residues. Germline loops: CDR1 LGHNA, CDR2 YNFKEQ. Study-wide results and caveats: Within the response measured ex vivo, HLA-C-restricted CMV-specific TCR beta clonotypes were dominant. Using cumulative public TCR beta family frequency, the authors identified those who carried CMV together with the relevant HLA.

The gene calls are TRBV4-2 and TRBJ2-7; no clear D gene. The clonotype originates from a human donor in good health (CMV status not recorded). Some clones in this sample may be carry-over from other donors' samples. Source material: PBMCs. CDR3 sequence (DNA): TGTGCCAGCAGCCAAGTTGGGGCCTACGAGCAGTACTTC. Translation: CASSQVGAYEQYF.